Detailed here is one TCR beta chain. This sample stems from a study of blood T cell repertoires in COVID-19. At the level of the study: Specimens from acute and convalescent COVID-19 originated in the United States, Italy and Spain.

The protocol was immunoSEQ multiplex PCR, while the TCRdb copy is restricted to in-frame clones and leaves out a portion. The sample shows over 200,000 clones, about 90% of them seen only once. Deletions cut 8 bases from V and 2 bases from J, with 17 bases between. This CDR3 has 15 residues. CDR1 and CDR2 from the germline V gene are LNHNV and YYDKDF (reference sequence). This TCR came from a middle-aged man with active or convalescent COVID-19. This rearrangement joins TRBV15 to TRBJ2-3; TRBD1 is a possible D gene (6 bases). Source material: peripheral blood. In nucleotides, the CDR3 is TGTGCCACCCAATTACAGGGATACAACACAGATACGCAGTATTTT. Translated: CATQLQGYNTDTQYF.